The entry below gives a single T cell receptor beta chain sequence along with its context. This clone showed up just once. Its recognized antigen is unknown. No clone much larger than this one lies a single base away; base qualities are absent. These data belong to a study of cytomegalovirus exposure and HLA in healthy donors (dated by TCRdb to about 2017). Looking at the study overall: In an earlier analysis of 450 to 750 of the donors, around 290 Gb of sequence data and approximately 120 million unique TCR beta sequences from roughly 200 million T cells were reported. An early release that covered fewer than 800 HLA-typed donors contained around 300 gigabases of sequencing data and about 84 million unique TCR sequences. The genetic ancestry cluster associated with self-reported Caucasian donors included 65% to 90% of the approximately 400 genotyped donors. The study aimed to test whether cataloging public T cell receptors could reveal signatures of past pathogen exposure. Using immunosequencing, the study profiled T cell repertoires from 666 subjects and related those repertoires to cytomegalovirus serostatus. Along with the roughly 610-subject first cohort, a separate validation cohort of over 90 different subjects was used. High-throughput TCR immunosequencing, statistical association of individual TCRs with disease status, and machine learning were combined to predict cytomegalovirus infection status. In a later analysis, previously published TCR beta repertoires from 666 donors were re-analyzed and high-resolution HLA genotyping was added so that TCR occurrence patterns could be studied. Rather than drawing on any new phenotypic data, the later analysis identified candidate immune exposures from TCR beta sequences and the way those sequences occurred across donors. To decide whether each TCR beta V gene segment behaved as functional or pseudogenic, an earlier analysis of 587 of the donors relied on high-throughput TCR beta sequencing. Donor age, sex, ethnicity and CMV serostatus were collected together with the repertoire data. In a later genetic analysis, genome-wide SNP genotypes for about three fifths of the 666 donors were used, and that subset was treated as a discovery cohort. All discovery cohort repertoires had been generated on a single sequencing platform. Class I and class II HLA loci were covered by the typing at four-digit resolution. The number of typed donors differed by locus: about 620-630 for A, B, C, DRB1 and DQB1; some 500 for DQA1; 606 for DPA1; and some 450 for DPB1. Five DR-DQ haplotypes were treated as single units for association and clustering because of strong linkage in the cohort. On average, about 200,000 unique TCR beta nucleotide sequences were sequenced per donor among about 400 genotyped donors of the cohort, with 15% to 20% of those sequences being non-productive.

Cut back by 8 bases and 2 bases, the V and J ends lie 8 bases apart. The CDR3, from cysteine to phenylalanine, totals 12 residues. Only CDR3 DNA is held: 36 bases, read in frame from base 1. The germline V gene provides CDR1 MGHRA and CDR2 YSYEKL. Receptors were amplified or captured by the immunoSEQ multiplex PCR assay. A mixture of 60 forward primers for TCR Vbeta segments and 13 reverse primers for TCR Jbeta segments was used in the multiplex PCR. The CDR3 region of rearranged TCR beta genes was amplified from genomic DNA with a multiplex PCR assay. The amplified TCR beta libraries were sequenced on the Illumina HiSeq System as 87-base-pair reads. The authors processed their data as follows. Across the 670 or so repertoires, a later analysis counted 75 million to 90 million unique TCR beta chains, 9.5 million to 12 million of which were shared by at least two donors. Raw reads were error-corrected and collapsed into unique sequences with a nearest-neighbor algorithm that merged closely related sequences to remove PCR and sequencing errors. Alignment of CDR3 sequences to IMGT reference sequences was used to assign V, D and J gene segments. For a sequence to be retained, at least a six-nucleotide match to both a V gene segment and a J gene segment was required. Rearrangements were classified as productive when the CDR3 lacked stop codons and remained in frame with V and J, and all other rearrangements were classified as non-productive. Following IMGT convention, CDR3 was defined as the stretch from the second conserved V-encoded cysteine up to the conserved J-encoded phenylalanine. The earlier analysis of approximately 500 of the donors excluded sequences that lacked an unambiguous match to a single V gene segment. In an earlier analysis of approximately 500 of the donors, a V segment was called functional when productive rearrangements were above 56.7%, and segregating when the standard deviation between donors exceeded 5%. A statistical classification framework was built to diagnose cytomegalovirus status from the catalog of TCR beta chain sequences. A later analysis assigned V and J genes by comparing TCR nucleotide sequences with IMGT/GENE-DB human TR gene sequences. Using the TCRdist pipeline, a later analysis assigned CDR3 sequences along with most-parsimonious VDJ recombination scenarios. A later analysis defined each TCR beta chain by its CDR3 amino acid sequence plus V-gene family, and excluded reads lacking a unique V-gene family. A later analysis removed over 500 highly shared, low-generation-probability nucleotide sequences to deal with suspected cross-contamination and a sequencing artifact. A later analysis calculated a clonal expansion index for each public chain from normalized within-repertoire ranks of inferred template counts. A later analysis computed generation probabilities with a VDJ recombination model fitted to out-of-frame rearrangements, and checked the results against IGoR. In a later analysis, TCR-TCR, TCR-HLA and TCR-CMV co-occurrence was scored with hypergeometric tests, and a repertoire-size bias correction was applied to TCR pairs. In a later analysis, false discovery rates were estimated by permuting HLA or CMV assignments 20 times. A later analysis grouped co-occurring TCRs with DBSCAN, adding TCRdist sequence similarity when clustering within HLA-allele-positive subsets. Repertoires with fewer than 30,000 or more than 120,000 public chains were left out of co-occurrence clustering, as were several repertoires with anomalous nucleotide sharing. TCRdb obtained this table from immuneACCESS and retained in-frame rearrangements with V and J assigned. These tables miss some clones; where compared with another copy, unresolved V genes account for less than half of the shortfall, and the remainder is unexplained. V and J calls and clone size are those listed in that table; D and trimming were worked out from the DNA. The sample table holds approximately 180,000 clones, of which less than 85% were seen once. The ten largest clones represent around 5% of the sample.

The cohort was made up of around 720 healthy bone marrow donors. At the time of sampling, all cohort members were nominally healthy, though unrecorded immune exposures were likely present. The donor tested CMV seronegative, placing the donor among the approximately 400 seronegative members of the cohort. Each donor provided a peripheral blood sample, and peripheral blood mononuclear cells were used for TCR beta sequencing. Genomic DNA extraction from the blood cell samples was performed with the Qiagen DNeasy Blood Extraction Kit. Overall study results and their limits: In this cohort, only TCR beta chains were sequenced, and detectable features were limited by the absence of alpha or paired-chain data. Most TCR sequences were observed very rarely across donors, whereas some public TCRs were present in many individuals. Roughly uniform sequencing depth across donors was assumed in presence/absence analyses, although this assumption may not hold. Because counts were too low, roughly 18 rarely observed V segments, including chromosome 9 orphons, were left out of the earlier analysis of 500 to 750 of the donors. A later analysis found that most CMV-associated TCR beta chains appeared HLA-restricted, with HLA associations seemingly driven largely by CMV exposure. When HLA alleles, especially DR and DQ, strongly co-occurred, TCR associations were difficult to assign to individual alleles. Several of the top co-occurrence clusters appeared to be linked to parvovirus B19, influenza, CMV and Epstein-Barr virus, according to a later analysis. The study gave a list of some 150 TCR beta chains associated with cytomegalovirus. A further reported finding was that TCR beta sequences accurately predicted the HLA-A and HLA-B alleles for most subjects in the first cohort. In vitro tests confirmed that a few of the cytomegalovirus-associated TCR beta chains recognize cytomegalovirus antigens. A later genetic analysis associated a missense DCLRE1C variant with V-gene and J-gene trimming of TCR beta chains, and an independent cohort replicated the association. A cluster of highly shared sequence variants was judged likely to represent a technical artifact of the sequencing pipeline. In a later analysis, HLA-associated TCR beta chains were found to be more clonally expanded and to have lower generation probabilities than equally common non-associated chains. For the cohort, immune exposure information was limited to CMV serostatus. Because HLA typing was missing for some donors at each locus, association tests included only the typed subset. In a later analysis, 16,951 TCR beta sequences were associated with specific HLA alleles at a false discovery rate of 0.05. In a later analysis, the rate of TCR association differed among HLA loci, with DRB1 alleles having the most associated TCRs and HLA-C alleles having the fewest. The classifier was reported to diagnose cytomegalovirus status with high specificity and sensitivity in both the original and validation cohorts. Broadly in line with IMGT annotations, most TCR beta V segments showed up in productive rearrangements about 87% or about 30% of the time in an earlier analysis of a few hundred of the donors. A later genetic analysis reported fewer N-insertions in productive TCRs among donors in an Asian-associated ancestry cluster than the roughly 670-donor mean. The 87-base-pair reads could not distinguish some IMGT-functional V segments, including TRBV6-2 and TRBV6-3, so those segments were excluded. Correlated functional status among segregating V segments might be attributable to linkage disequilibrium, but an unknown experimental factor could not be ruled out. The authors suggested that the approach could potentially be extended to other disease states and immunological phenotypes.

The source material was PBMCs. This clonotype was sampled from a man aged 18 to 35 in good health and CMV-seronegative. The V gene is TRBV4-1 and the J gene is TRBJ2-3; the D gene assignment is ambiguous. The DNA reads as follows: TGCGCCAGCCTAGGCCTCACAGATACGCAGTATTTT. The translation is CASLGLTDTQYF.